The T cell receptor (beta chain) described here comes from a study of T cells in localized non-small cell lung cancer. Study-wide findings and caveats: Longer overall survival was seen with higher T cell density measured in blood. Across samples, adjacent lung featured a median around 60 of the top 100 tumor clones.

As concerns this clone: Its antigen is not identified.

TCRdb keeps only in-frame clones here, not all; method: immunoSEQ multiplex PCR. The sample lists tens of thousands of clones, just over 90% occurring once. The CDR3 extends over 12 amino acids. In germline, CDR1 is SGHNT, CDR2 YYREEE (reference sequence). After removal of 0 bases from V and 9 bases from J, the junction contained 3 bases not matched to a gene. Sequences were derived from peripheral blood, sampled before any cancer treatment. This chain links TRBV5-4 with TRBJ2-7, with 7 bases lining up with TRBD2. The origin of this receptor is a female donor older than 55 with stage I lung adenocarcinoma. CDR3 region: CASSLEGRGQYF. The CDR3 DNA reads TGTGCCAGCAGCTTGGAGGGGAGGGGGCAGTACTTC.